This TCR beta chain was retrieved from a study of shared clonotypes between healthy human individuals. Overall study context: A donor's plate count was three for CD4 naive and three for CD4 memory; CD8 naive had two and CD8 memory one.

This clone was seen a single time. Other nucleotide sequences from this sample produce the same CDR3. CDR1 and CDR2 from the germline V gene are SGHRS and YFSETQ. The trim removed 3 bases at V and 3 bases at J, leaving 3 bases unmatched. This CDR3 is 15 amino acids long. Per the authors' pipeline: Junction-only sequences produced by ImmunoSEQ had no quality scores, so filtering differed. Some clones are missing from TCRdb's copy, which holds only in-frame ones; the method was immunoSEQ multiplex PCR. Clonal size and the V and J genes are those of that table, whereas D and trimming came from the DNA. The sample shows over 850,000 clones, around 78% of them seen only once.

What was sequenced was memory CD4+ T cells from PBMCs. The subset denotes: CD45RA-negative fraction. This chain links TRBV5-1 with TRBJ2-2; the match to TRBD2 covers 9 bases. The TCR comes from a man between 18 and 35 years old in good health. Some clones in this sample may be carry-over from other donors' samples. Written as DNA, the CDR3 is TGCGCCAGCAGCTCGCGACTAGCGGACACCGGGGAGCTGTTTTTT. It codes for CASSSRLADTGELFF.